The source of this T cell receptor (beta chain) is a study of blood T cells in healthy people across ages. A second PCR of about 6 to 12 cycles used a sample-barcoded 5' primer and a J-beta primer mix. Every cDNA molecule carried a tag from a template-switch adaptor bearing 12 random nucleotides. TCRdb re-analysed the 5' RACE reads in MiXCR, keeping a single row per CDR3 protein. This table has approximately 800,000 distinct CDR3 sequences, more than 35% appearing once. Losses at the gene ends were 8 bases for V and 11 bases for J; bases not matched to a gene: 17. CDR3 length: 14 residues. Looked up from germline, CDR1 is ENHRY and CDR2 is SYGVKD. The people who gave samples were healthy Caucasians from Russia, aged roughly 6 to 100. General study findings and limits: Because donor CMV status was unknown, expanded clonotype changes were possibly confounded. In older individuals, TCR beta diversity per million T cells was lower, falling roughly linearly with age.

There are a few counts of this clonotype. The antigen remains unidentified. Sequenced material: blood. This chain uses TRBV10-3 with TRBJ2-5, with TRBD1 identical over 7 bases. This clonotype originated in an elderly man in good health. CDR3 nucleotides: TGTGCCATCCAGCACGGGACAGTATACAATGAGCAGTACTTC. Protein: CAIQHGTVYNEQYF.